This TCR beta chain was obtained from a study of T cell repertoires in aging, cancer and after chemotherapy. Regarding the study as a whole: Rebound thymic output was suggested by rising median generation probability during chemotherapy in each cancer cohort. In cancer patients, declining TCR diversity with age involved lost richness and lost evenness. Age-matched healthy donors had significantly more diverse, less clonal blood TCR repertoires than untreated cancer patients.

As to this clonotype: The antigen is unknown.

A mixed TRB-A/B primer pool amplified rearranged TRB by multiplex touch-down PCR. One entry per CDR3 protein results from TCRdb running MiXCR on the multiplex PCR reads. The sample has fewer than 4,500 distinct CDR3 sequences; roughly 40% are singletons. Germline loops: CDR1 MNHNS, CDR2 SASEGT. The CDR3 runs 14 residues. The germline V and J ends were trimmed by 6 bases and 0 bases, with 12 bases remaining between them. Amplification of TCR beta used genomic DNA extracted from peripheral blood. The receptor was derived from a human donor with a solid tumor. The sample was blood. The chain couples TRBV6-1 to TRBJ2-7; the D is unclear. Here the CDR3 reads CASSEPPLSYEQYF. The DNA of the CDR3 is TGTGCCAGCAGCGAACCTCCGCTCTCCTACGAGCAGTACTTC.